This T cell receptor (beta chain) was identified in a study of OX40 agonist ivuxolimab in advanced cancers. Study information: Patient treatment consisted of intravenous ivuxolimab administration every 2 weeks at 0.01 to 10 mg/kg.

General study findings and limits: Partial responders at 0.1-3.0 mg/kg showed near-lowest clonal expansion.

As for this clone: What it recognizes is unknown.

The table came from immunoSEQ multiplex PCR; TCRdb's copy has only in-frame clones and leaves some out. This sample has tens of thousands of clones, with more than 85% found just once. From germline, CDR1 is LNHDA and CDR2 SQIVND (reference sequence). V was trimmed by 1 base and J by 0 bases, leaving 13 bases between them. CDR3 length: 16 amino acids. The sequencing here drew on CD4+ or CD8+ T cells sorted from blood, taken in a trial of the OX40 agonist ivuxolimab. The rearrangement uses TRBV19 and TRBJ2-7; possibly TRBD1 or TRBD2 for D (5 bases each). The sequence came from an adult with an advanced solid tumor such as melanoma, head and neck, liver or kidney cancer. The CDR3 DNA is TGTGCCAGTAGTATAGGCCGGGACCCTATCTCCTACGAGCAGTACTTC. Its protein product is CASSIGRDPISYEQYF.